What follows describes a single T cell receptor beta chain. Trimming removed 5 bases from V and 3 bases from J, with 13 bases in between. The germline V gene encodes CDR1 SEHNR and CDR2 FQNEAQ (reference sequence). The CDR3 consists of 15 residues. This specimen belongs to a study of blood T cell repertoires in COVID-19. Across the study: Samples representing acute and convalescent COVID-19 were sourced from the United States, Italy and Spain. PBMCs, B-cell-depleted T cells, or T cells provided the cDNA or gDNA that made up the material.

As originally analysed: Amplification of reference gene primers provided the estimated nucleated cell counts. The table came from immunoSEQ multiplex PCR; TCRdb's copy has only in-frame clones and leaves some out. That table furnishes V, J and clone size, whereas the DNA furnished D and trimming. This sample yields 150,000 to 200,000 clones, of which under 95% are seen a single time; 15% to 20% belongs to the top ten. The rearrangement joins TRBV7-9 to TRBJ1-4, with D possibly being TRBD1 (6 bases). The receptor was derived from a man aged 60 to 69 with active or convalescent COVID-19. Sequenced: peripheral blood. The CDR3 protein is CASSGSGQPNEKLFF. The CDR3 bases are TGTGCCAGCAGCGGTTCTGGACAGCCTAATGAAAAACTGTTTTTT.